This TCR beta chain derives from a study of CD8 T cell repertoires and HIV-1 epitope variants. About the study: Twenty-five autologous and known Gag and Nef epitope variant peptides each stimulated T cells separately. IL-2, IL-7 and IL-15 were added on days 3 and 7 of roughly ten-day cultures. An uncultured baseline aliquot held 1M T cells.

TCR beta CDR3 was sequenced at survey depth on immunoSEQ. Clones were read by immunoSEQ multiplex PCR, and TCRdb kept only the in-frame ones, dropping some. Of under 100,000 clones listed, roughly 77% are singletons. The V and J ends lost 10 bases and 1 base, in that order; junction bases with no gene match: 9. Germline V gene sequence: CDR1 MNHNS, CDR2 SASEGT. CDR3 length: 15 residues. This sequence was found in a male donor with HIV. The source material was uncultured baseline CD8+ T cells from peripheral blood mononuclear cells (PBMCs). The genes are TRBV6-1 and TRBJ2-5; 10 nucleotides line up with TRBD1. As DNA, the CDR3 is TGTGCCATCAATCGGGGACAGGGGACCCAAGAGACCCAGTACTTC. It translates to CAINRGQGTQETQYF.